This T cell receptor (beta chain) was captured in a study of cytomegalovirus exposure and HLA in healthy donors. Study-level results: Across all donors, roughly uniform sequencing depth was an assumption of the presence/absence analyses. With high specificity and sensitivity, the classifier reportedly diagnosed cytomegalovirus status.

The PCR made use of 60 Vbeta and 13 Jbeta primers. The protocol was immunoSEQ multiplex PCR, while the TCRdb copy is restricted to in-frame clones and leaves out a portion. The sample gives roughly 86,000 clones, about three fifths of which show up once; 3.5% to 4.5% is in the top ten. With respect to this clone: The antigen remains unidentified.

The donors gave bone marrow, and they were healthy. The TCR originated in a man aged 25 to 40 in good health and CMV-seronegative. The sequenced sample consisted of PBMCs.

This CDR3 reads CASSADREETQYF. CDR3 coding DNA: TGTGCCAGCAGTGCGGACAGGGAAGAGACCCAGTACTTC. The rearrangement links TRBV2 to TRBJ2-5; the match to TRBD1 covers 8 bases. V was pared by 4 bases and J by 3 bases, with 1 base of the junction left unmatched. The CDR3 loop spans 13 amino acids. Germline V gene data show CDR1 as SNHLY and CDR2 as FYNNEI.